The 2 T cell receptor beta chains below were found in one sample sequenced in a study of radiotherapy plus CTLA-4 blockade in lung cancer. Sequencing was performed with immunoSEQ multiplex PCR; in TCRdb, only in-frame clones are kept and a portion is missing. The top ten hold roughly 0.85% of the sample, which has around 95,000 clones, 83% seen once. Material: peripheral blood, obtained from a patient treated with radiotherapy plus ipilimumab. Receptors originate from a human donor with non-small cell lung cancer who had stable disease on radiotherapy plus ipilimumab.

The rearrangement links TRBV11-2 to TRBJ2-3, with 9 bases matching TRBD2. The CDR3 consists of 17 residues. V trimming: 4 bases; J trimming: 2 bases; junction bases outside the gene matches: 10. Germline loops: CDR1 SGHAT, CDR2 FQNNGV. CDR3 protein: CASSSAGLARTTDTQYF. The CDR3 DNA follows: TGTGCCAGCAGCTCTGCCGGACTAGCGAGAACCACAGATACGCAGTATTTT.

This clone came up a few times. The genes are TRBV5-6 and TRBJ1-4; D perhaps matches TRBD1 (5 bases). The CDR3 is 15 residues long. Germline V gives CDR1 SGHDT, CDR2 YYEEEE. V lost 4 bases to trimming and J lost 3 bases, with 13 bases between them. The DNA for the CDR3 is TGTGCCAGCAGCCTCATCGGGGGTGCTAATGAAAAACTGTTTTTT. This translates into CASSLIGGANEKLFF.